This TCR beta chain was retrieved from a study of T-cell reconstitution after alpha-beta-depleted transplantation in children. A TCRbeta library incorporating unique molecular identifiers was prepared. A single record per CDR3 protein comes from TCRdb applying MiXCR to the PCR reads. The table includes approximately 800,000 distinct CDR3 sequences, 15% to 20% detected once. The sequence derives from a male patient aged 10 to 17 who had a stem cell transplant for acute lymphoblastic leukemia, so the T cells may come from the graft donor. The starting material was PBMCs, mostly from graft donor cells, obtained 360 days after TCRalphabeta/CD19-depleted stem cell transplant.

CDR3 sequence reads: CSVEDPTSGRANTGELFF. The DNA for the CDR3 is TGCAGCGTTGAAGATCCCACTAGCGGGAGGGCGAACACCGGGGAGCTGTTTTTT. This chain connects TRBV29-1 to TRBJ2-2; 13 nucleotides agree with TRBD2. Unmatched junction bases numbered 4, after V lost 0 bases and J lost 0 bases. The CDR3 consists of 18 residues. Germline V CDR1 and CDR2: SQVTM, ANQGSEA.